The 31 T cell receptor beta chains given below trace back to one sample, sequenced in a study of CD8 T cells in Susac syndrome. With random hexamers, 0.5 to 1 ug RNA was reverse transcribed. Each CDR3 protein is one row after TCRdb ran MiXCR on the immunoSEQ multiplex PCR reads. The sample records approximately 76,000 distinct CDR3 sequences, about 95% being singletons. What was sequenced was CD8+ T cells from PBMCs. Every receptor here comes from a human donor with multiple sclerosis.

The V and J genes are TRBV6-5 and TRBJ2-5, with TRBD1 as a possible D gene (6 bases). V lost 0 bases and J lost 1, with 12 bases in between. This CDR3 contains 16 residues. CDR1 and CDR2 (germline): MNHEY, SVGAGI. CDR3 DNA: TGTGCCAGCAGTTACTCGCCAGGGGCAACCCAAGAGACCCAGTACTTC. Its translation: CASSYSPGATQETQYF.

The rearrangement uses TRBV10-3 and TRBJ2-2; D remains unclear. Trimming cost V 3 bases and J 6 bases, with 8 bases left between them. The CDR3 sequence is 13 residues long. Germline V gene lookup returns CDR1 ENHRY and CDR2 SYGVKD. This CDR3 reads CAISDVRAGELFF. CDR3 DNA: TGTGCCATCAGTGATGTAAGGGCCGGGGAGCTGTTTTTT.

The V and J genes are TRBV14 and TRBJ2-7, with a possible D match to TRBD1 (5 bases). This CDR3 has 14 amino acids. V was cut by 0 bases and J by 7 bases, with 13 bases left in between. Germline assignment: CDR1 SGHDN and CDR2 FVKESK. CDR3 in DNA: TGTGCCAGCAGCCAAGAGCCAGGGTTGGGTGAGCAGTACTTC. Its protein product is CASSQEPGLGEQYF.

CDR3 nucleotide sequence: TGCGCCATAAGTCCAGCGGGAGTTCTCAATGAGCAGTTCTTC. Residues: CAISPAGVLNEQFF. J is TRBJ2-1 and V is TRBV10-2, with 8 nucleotides matching TRBD2. V lost 10 bases and J lost 6; bases outside the gene matches: 11. CDR1 WSHSY and CDR2 SAAADI come from the germline V gene. This CDR3 is 14 amino acids long.

This clonotype has only one observation. The V call is TRBV5-1, the J call TRBJ2-2; D unclear. V dropped 7 bases and J dropped 3 bases, with 7 bases sitting between them. The CDR3 loop spans 12 amino acids. The V gene's germline CDR1 is SGHRS and CDR2 YFSETQ. The CDR3: CASPTHTGELFF. For the CDR3, the DNA is TGCGCCAGCCCGACACACACCGGGGAGCTGTTTTTT.

The DNA for the CDR3 is TGTGCCAGCAAGACTAGCGGGGGGGATTTCCAAGAGACCCAGTACTTC. It specifies CASKTSGGDFQETQYF. The V and J genes are TRBV7-2 and TRBJ2-5, with 14 nucleotides matching TRBD2. The germline gives CDR1 SGHTA, CDR2 FQGNSA. V shed 7 bases, J shed 1 base, and the junction held 5 bases outside the gene matches. The CDR3 has 16 amino acids.

The V gene is TRBV7-9, the J gene TRBJ2-5, with 10 bases fitting TRBD2. The CDR3 is made up of 12 amino acids. The germline V gene encodes CDR1 SEHNR and CDR2 FQNEAQ (reference sequence). In DNA, the CDR3 is TGTGCGTCGACGACTAGCGGGGAGACCCAGTACTTC. Translation gives CASTTSGETQYF.

The rearrangement joins TRBV27 to TRBJ2-7, with 8 bases lining up with TRBD1. The CDR3 has 12 residues. After removal of 8 bases from V and 7 bases from J, the junction contained 7 bases not matched to a gene. Germline CDR1 MNHEY, CDR2 SMNVEV (reference sequence). The CDR3 is CASRDRGGEQYF. The DNA of the CDR3 is TGTGCCAGCCGAGACAGGGGTGGTGAGCAGTACTTC.

V usage is TRBV20-1 and J usage is TRBJ2-7; D is ambiguous. Germline loops: CDR1 DFQATT, CDR2 SNEGSKA (reference sequence). CDR3 size: 13 residues. Trimming shortened V by 6 bases and J by 0 bases, and 12 bases separated the two germline ends. CDR3 nucleotides: TGCAGTGCCCCCCTGGAAGACTCCTACGAGCAGTACTTC. It yields the protein CSAPLEDSYEQYF.

This clonotype was seen just once. The rearrangement joins TRBV4-1 to TRBJ2-1; possibly TRBD2 for D (6 bases). Between the trimmed V and J ends, which lost 2 bases and 13 bases, there was a span of 18 bases. Germline V CDR1 and CDR2: MGHRA, YSYEKL. The CDR3 totals 14 residues. The CDR3 nucleotides are TGCGCCAGCAGCCAAAGCTGGGGGGACGGAGCCCAGTTCTTC. It translates to CASSQSWGDGAQFF.

V is TRBV5-1 and J is TRBJ1-5; D gene ambiguous. The CDR3 loop spans 14 amino acids. CDR1 is SGHRS and CDR2 is YFSETQ in the germline V gene. Trimming took 1 base from V and 0 from J, leaving 5 bases between them. The CDR3, as DNA: TGCGCCAGCAGCTTGACTTATAGCAATCAGCCCCAGCATTTT. The encoded protein is CASSLTYSNQPQHF.

The chain links TRBV10-3 to TRBJ2-7, with 12 nucleotides matching TRBD1. The CDR3 extends over 15 amino acids. V trimming: 6 bases; J trimming: 6 bases; junction bases outside the gene matches: 9. CDR1 and CDR2 from the germline V gene are ENHRY and SYGVKD. Here the CDR3 reads CAIREGDRGPGEQYF. Written as DNA, the CDR3 is TGTGCCATCAGGGAGGGGGACAGGGGGCCCGGCGAGCAGTACTTC.

V is TRBV7-9 and J is TRBJ2-3; 11 nucleotides align to TRBD2. Per the germline V gene, CDR1 is SEHNR and CDR2 is FQNEAQ (reference sequence). This CDR3 has 16 residues. After removal of 1 base from V and 1 base from J, the junction contained 1 base not matched to a gene. CDR3 sequence: CASSLGGLAGTDTQYF. The CDR3 region has the DNA TGTGCCAGCAGCTTAGGGGGACTAGCGGGCACAGATACGCAGTATTTT.

The chain joins TRBV23-1 to TRBJ2-7, with D tentatively TRBD2 (5 bases). TRBV23-1 is annotated as an ORF whose role is uncertain. The length of the CDR3 is 14 residues. The V end was cut by 4 bases, the J end by 5 bases, with 15 bases between. CDR3 bases: TGCGCCAGCAGTCCCTCTAGCCTCCGGAACGAGCAGTACTTC. The encoded protein is CASSPSSLRNEQYF.

CDR3 DNA: TGCAGCGTTCGCGGGGTTGGGGAAGAGACCCAGTACTTC. It is translated as CSVRGVGEETQYF. This chain joins TRBV29-1 and TRBJ2-5; D is perhaps TRBD2 (6 bases). Trimming stripped 5 bases from V and 3 bases from J, with 13 bases between. CDR1 SQVTM and CDR2 ANQGSEA come from the germline V gene. The CDR3 length is 13 residues.

This sequence joins TRBV15 and TRBJ2-5; 7 nucleotides align to TRBD2. With V trimmed by 4 bases and J by 1 base, 12 bases remained unmatched. Germline assignment: CDR1 LNHNV and CDR2 YYDKDF (reference sequence). CDR3 size: 17 residues. The chain's CDR3 is CATSTPQGGTIQETQYF. DNA of the CDR3: TGTGCCACCAGCACCCCTCAGGGCGGGACTATCCAAGAGACCCAGTACTTC.

V usage is TRBV20-1 and J usage is TRBJ2-7, with 8 bases fitting TRBD2. CDR1 and CDR2 (germline): DFQATT, SNEGSKA (reference sequence). CDR3 size: 14 residues. V shed 0 bases and J 6 bases; nucleotides not matched to a gene: 7. This chain's CDR3 is CSARDGAGEREQYF. CDR3 in DNA: TGCAGTGCTAGAGACGGAGCGGGAGAGCGCGAGCAGTACTTC.

The CDR3 region has the DNA TGTGCCAGCAGCGACTCCGGGACAGGGGAAGAGACCCAGTACTTC. This codes for CASSDSGTGEETQYF. This chain connects TRBV9 to TRBJ2-5, with 10 bases fitting TRBD1. CDR1 and CDR2 from the germline V gene are SGDLS and YYNGEE. J lost 3 bases, V lost 3 bases, and 5 bases had no gene match. The CDR3 covers 15 residues.

The chain uses TRBV2 and TRBJ2-6; D might be TRBD1 (5 bases). The V and J ends lost 7 bases and 0 bases respectively, with 16 bases between them. From germline, CDR1 is SNHLY and CDR2 FYNNEI. This CDR3 comprises 17 residues. CDR3 amino acids: CASNPTVDSSGANVLTF. In nucleotides, the CDR3 is TGTGCCAGCAACCCGACAGTCGACAGCTCTGGGGCCAACGTCCTGACTTTC. Based on the CDR3 plus reference TRBV2 and TRBJ2-6, the full variable domain is EPEVTQTPSHQVTQMGQEVILRCVPISNHLYFYWYRQILGQKVEFLVSFYNNEISEKSEIFDDQFSVERPDGSNFTLKIRSTKLEDSAMYFCASNPTVDSSGANVLTFGAGSRLTVL.

The chain has TRBV11-2 and TRBJ2-4, with 7 bases matching TRBD1. The CDR3 is 16 residues long. Germline V gene data show CDR1 as SGHAT and CDR2 as FQNNGV. V lost 2 bases and J lost 1; bases outside the gene matches: 5. The CDR3 DNA is TGTGCCAGCAGCTTAAGCACAGGGGATGCCAAAAACATTCAGTACTTC. Amino acid sequence: CASSLSTGDAKNIQYF.

The J gene is TRBJ2-1, the V gene TRBV27, with 8 bases lining up with TRBD1. CDR1 and CDR2 (germline): MNHEY, SMNVEV (reference sequence). The CDR3 is made up of 12 amino acids. The trim removed 7 bases at V and 7 bases at J, leaving 3 bases unmatched. The chain's CDR3 is CASNQGANEQFF. The CDR3 DNA reads TGTGCCAGCAACCAGGGGGCTAATGAGCAGTTCTTC.

The gene calls are TRBV29-1 and TRBJ2-7; 8 nucleotides agree with TRBD1. CDR1 and CDR2 from the germline V gene are SQVTM and ANQGSEA. The CDR3 extends over 17 amino acids. V was clipped by 6 bases and J by 0 bases; unmatched bases: 16. CDR3 sequence reads: CSVWRWVDGTGSYEQYF. In nucleotides, the CDR3 is TGCAGCGTGTGGAGGTGGGTTGACGGGACAGGCTCCTACGAGCAGTACTTC.

The CDR3 nucleotides read TGTGCCAGCAGCTTAGTTTGGACTAGCGGGATTGGGGAGCAGTACTTC. The encoded protein is CASSLVWTSGIGEQYF. The rearrangement uses TRBV7-6 and TRBJ2-7; TRBD2 matches at 12 bases. Germline CDR1 and CDR2: SGHVS and FNYEAQ. This CDR3 region has 16 residues. V lost 1 base to trimming and J lost 7 bases; unmatched junction nucleotides: 8.

DNA for the CDR3: TGTGCCAGCAGAGGACTAGCGGGGGGGTGGACAGATACGCAGTATTTT. Amino acids: CASRGLAGGWTDTQYF. This rearrangement joins TRBV2 to TRBJ2-3; 15 bases align to TRBD2. The germline V gene has CDR1 SNHLY and CDR2 FYNNEI. Trimming removed 6 bases from V and 3 bases from J; junction bases left unmatched: 4. The CDR3 runs 16 residues.

This sequence joins TRBV12-3 or TRBV12-4 and TRBJ1-1; D unclear. This CDR3 spans 12 amino acids. V dropped 7 bases and J dropped 6 bases, with 12 bases sitting between them. The CDR3 region has the DNA TGTGCCAGCACCTGGGGAGGTCCTGAAGCTTTCTTT. It is translated as CASTWGGPEAFF.

The chain has TRBV14 and TRBJ1-2; D is perhaps TRBD1 (5 bases). This CDR3 is built from 15 residues. Looked up from germline, CDR1 is SGHDN and CDR2 is FVKESK. V dropped 4 bases and J dropped 0 bases, with 12 bases sitting between them. The CDR3 sequence is CASSPGTQANYGYTF. CDR3 in DNA: TGTGCCAGCAGCCCCGGGACTCAAGCTAACTATGGCTACACCTTC. The whole variable domain, remainder taken from reference TRBV14 and TRBJ1-2, is EAGVTQFPSHSVIEKGQTVTLRCDPISGHDNLYWYRRVMGKEIKFLLHFVKESKQDESGMPNNRFLAERTGGTYSTLKVQPAELEDSGVYFCASSPGTQANYGYTFGSGTRLTVV.

The CDR3 is CASSASRSYNEQFF. The CDR3 DNA follows: TGCGCCAGCAGTGCGAGCCGCTCCTACAATGAGCAGTTCTTC. This chain uses TRBV10-2 with TRBJ2-1; no clear D. In germline, CDR1 is WSHSY, CDR2 SAAADI. The CDR3 loop spans 14 amino acids. V lost 4 bases to trimming and J lost 0 bases, with 7 bases between them.

The V call is TRBV6-1, the J call TRBJ2-7; tentative D call: TRBD1 (6 bases). This CDR3 contains 16 residues. V was cut by 3 bases and J by 6 bases, with 21 bases left in between. The germline V gene encodes CDR1 MNHNS and CDR2 SASEGT. CDR3 loop: CASSEWWRQARGEQYF. The CDR3 nucleotides are TGTGCCAGCAGTGAGTGGTGGCGACAGGCCCGGGGCGAGCAGTACTTC.

The chain links TRBV6-2 or TRBV6-3 to TRBJ2-7, with 8 bases lining up with TRBD2. The CDR3 contains 14 residues. Germline loops: CDR1 MNHEY, CDR2 SVGEGT. V was clipped by 6 bases and J by 9 bases; unmatched bases: 13. The CDR3 DNA reads as TGTGCCAGCAGCTCCGGGACTAGGGGATTGGGGCAGTACTTC. It yields the protein CASSSGTRGLGQYF.

The genes are TRBV5-1 and TRBJ2-1; D perhaps matches TRBD2 (5 bases). The germline CDR1 and CDR2 sequences are SGHRS and YFSETQ. The CDR3 runs to 14 residues. The germline V and J ends were trimmed by 6 bases and 4 bases, with 14 bases remaining between them. The DNA of the CDR3 is TGCGCCAGCACCCCCGGAGGCCTGTACAATGAGCAGTTCTTC. Amino acid sequence: CASTPGGLYNEQFF. Complete variable domain (other parts from reference TRBV5-1 and TRBJ2-1): KAGVTQTPRYLIKTRGQQVTLSCSPISGHRSVSWYQQTPGQGLQFLFEYFSETQRNKGNFPGRFSGRQFSNSRSEMNVSTLELGDSALYLCASTPGGLYNEQFFGPGTRLTVL.

V is TRBV19 and J is TRBJ1-2; 7 nucleotides line up with TRBD1. This CDR3 region has 17 residues. Germline V gene sequence: CDR1 LNHDA, CDR2 SQIVND (reference sequence). The J segment lost 2 bases and the V segment lost 7 bases, leaving 16 bases of the junction unmatched. The CDR3 is CASIVRDSRGVNYGYTF. The CDR3 DNA reads as TGTGCCAGTATCGTTCGGGACAGTCGTGGGGTAAACTATGGCTACACCTTC.